Each of the 3 T cell receptor beta chains below was sequenced from the same sample in a study of metastatic and nonmetastatic thyroid tumors. Before thyroid surgery, none of the patients had received any treatment. With MiXCR, TCRdb called clones anew from the PCR reads. Seen here are about 20,000 clones, roughly 22% observed once, and the top ten hold approximately 5.9%. Sequenced input: tumor tissue. All receptors come from a female donor with papillary thyroid cancer or a benign thyroid nodule (not recorded which). Some clones in this sample may be carry-over from other donors' samples.

In its sample, this clone ranks as medium-sized. V gene TRBV15 combines with J gene TRBJ2-1; D is unclear. Germline V CDR1 and CDR2: LNHNV, YYDKDF (reference sequence). Trimming took off 1 base at V and 5 bases at J, with 6 bases between the two ends. The CDR3 spans 13 residues. This CDR3 reads CATSRAGHNEQFF. For the CDR3, the DNA is TGTGCCACCAGCAGAGCCGGGCACAATGAGCAGTTCTTC.

The V gene is TRBV20-1, the J gene TRBJ2-3; a possible D gene is TRBD2 (6 bases). V gave up 2 bases and J gave up 2 bases, with 23 bases separating them. In germline, CDR1 is DFQATT, CDR2 SNEGSKA (reference sequence). The CDR3 sequence is 18 residues long. As DNA, the CDR3 is TGCAGTGCTAGATATTGGGGTATGGCGGCGGGGAACACAGATACGCAGTATTTT. Its translation is CSARYWGMAAGNTDTQYF.

This clone has more than one count but fewer than ten. This chain joins TRBV11-2 and TRBJ2-3, with 7 bases matching TRBD2. With 5 bases clipped from V and 8 bases from J, the junction kept 19 bases outside the gene matches. Germline V gives CDR1 SGHAT, CDR2 FQNNGV. The length of the CDR3 is 17 residues. The CDR3 protein is CASSPPPSGSLFGTQYF. The CDR3 region has the DNA TGTGCCAGCAGCCCGCCGCCTAGCGGTAGTCTCTTTGGTACGCAGTATTTT. The full variable domain, completed using reference TRBV11-2 and TRBJ2-3, is EAGVAQSPRYKIIEKRQSVAFWCNPISGHATLYWYQQILGQGPKLLIQFQNNGVVDDSQLPKDRFSAERLKGVDSTLKIQPAKLEDSAVYLCASSPPPSGSLFGTQYFGPGTRLTVL.